The rows below give T cell receptor beta chains drawn from one sample of a study of blood T cells in healthy people across ages. TCRdb ran MiXCR on the 5' RACE reads and lists one entry per CDR3 protein. The repertoire holds roughly 680,000 distinct CDR3 sequences, with approximately 50% as singletons. The sample comprised blood. These receptors came from a woman aged 55-70 years in good health. Both conserved end residues are trimmed from each CDR3. The D gene is left open where the match is weak. Part of the rows lack a size; the others show once, few, many or a class for expanded clones.

j_call,cdr3_length,v_call,clone_size,d_call,cdr3_aa
TRBJ2-7,13,TRBV7-9,NA,NA,ASSQNSAGFYEQY
TRBJ2-3,13,TRBV20-1,few,TRBD1,SARNRGTLADTQY
TRBJ2-5,10,TRBV20-1,many,NA,SASTGFETQY
TRBJ1-1,13,TRBV20-1,NA,TRBD1,SADPAGTVYRRAF
TRBJ1-2,14,TRBV5-6,NA,NA,ASSLFRTSWDYGYT
NA,13,TRBV12-3/TRBV12-4,once,NA,ASTGRESNGETQY
TRBJ2-3,13,TRBV7-9,NA,TRBD1,ASSLQGLEADTQY
TRBJ1-1,11,TRBV7-8,NA,NA,ASSARGQTEAF
TRBJ2-3,15,TRBV4-1,NA,TRBD2,ASSQAVPSGVTDTQY
TRBJ2-7,12,TRBV9,NA,NA,ASSLTQDPYEQY
TRBJ2-2,12,TRBV5-1,NA,TRBD2,ASTSGGNTGELF
TRBJ2-6,13,TRBV15,NA,NA,ATRTDGSGANVLT
TRBJ2-3,13,TRBV12-3/TRBV12-4,few,NA,ASSFGGTDTDTQY
TRBJ2-5,14,TRBV28,few,TRBD1,ASSPRQGERQETQY
TRBJ2-7,13,TRBV6-2/TRBV6-3,NA,TRBD2,ASLPPSGTSYEQY
TRBJ2-1,10,TRBV5-1,NA,NA,ASSLIAHEQF
TRBJ2-1,14,TRBV4-1,few,TRBD2,ASSQGSGRGGNEQF
TRBJ2-5,9,TRBV9,many,NA,ASSGQETQY
TRBJ2-7,11,TRBV29-1,NA,NA,SVEQGVRYEQY
TRBJ2-5,13,TRBV12-3/TRBV12-4,NA,NA,ASSTAGTVVFTQY
TRBJ2-1,10,TRBV27,NA,NA,ASSFGGEQQF
TRBJ2-5,14,TRBV9,NA,NA,ASSVGDTLVGETQY
NA,13,TRBV6-5,NA,NA,ASSYNPPGVYEQY
TRBJ2-1,13,TRBV5-1,NA,TRBD1,ASSSGDSLYNEQF
TRBJ2-7,10,TRBV30,few,NA,AHNRGTREQY
TRBJ2-7,13,TRBV5-1,few,TRBD1,ASSSGQGVIYEQY
TRBJ2-1,13,TRBV20-1,many,TRBD1,SGSNRDRVDNEQF
TRBJ1-4,14,TRBV28,NA,NA,ATVRGHLITNEKLF
TRBJ1-1,13,TRBV11-1,NA,NA,ASSLRAGGRTEAF
TRBJ2-3,9,TRBV7-9,many,NA,ASSFSDTQY
TRBJ2-3,11,TRBV6-5,NA,NA,ASSRGGGGTQY
TRBJ2-5,14,TRBV7-9,NA,NA,ASSLEGGVRRETQY
NA,14,TRBV5-5,NA,NA,ASSLGLPIDNYEQY
TRBJ2-1,9,TRBV9,few,NA,ASSDLNEQF
TRBJ2-1,6,TRBV29-1,NA,NA,SVEGQF
TRBJ1-4,14,TRBV6-1,few,NA,ASSEARWSLNEKLF
NA,13,TRBV9,NA,NA,ASSVGLREPYEQY
NA,11,TRBV28,NA,TRBD2,ASSGGLVSEQY
TRBJ2-7,14,TRBV15,NA,NA,ATSRDYWADGYEQY
TRBJ1-2,12,TRBV18,NA,TRBD1,ASSQAGQIYGYT
TRBJ2-5,13,TRBV3-1,NA,TRBD2,ASSQASGSLETQY
TRBJ1-2,12,TRBV7-6,NA,NA,ASSLAVQGDGYT
TRBJ2-5,11,TRBV3-1,NA,TRBD2,ASRHGGVYEQY
TRBJ2-1,15,TRBV3-1,NA,TRBD2,ASSQVSGTRWFSEQF
TRBJ2-1,11,TRBV20-1,few,TRBD2,SVPLAGVNEQF
TRBJ2-3,13,TRBV3-1,NA,NA,ASSQDRGFTDTQY
TRBJ1-5,13,TRBV30,NA,NA,AWSVKGWSDQPQH
TRBJ1-5,13,TRBV20-1,few,NA,SASGAGSGNQPQH
NA,11,TRBV5-6,NA,NA,AGSLVRASEQY
TRBJ1-6,12,TRBV25-1,few,NA,ASSGLTATSPLH
TRBJ2-4,12,TRBV18,NA,NA,ASSQDIVKNIQY
TRBJ2-7,11,TRBV5-1,few,NA,ASSQGISYEQY
TRBJ2-1,11,TRBV24-1,NA,NA,ATAFGPGDEQF
TRBJ2-3,13,TRBV9,NA,TRBD2,ASRQTSGDTDTQY
TRBJ2-5,14,TRBV7-3,NA,TRBD2,ASSRSGTSLQETQY
TRBJ2-6,12,TRBV27,NA,NA,ASAPGSGANVLT
TRBJ1-2,9,TRBV20-1,many,NA,SARVGNGYT
NA,12,TRBV6-6,NA,TRBD2,ASSGLATIYEQY
TRBJ2-1,13,TRBV7-2,NA,NA,ASSRKMGTYNEQF